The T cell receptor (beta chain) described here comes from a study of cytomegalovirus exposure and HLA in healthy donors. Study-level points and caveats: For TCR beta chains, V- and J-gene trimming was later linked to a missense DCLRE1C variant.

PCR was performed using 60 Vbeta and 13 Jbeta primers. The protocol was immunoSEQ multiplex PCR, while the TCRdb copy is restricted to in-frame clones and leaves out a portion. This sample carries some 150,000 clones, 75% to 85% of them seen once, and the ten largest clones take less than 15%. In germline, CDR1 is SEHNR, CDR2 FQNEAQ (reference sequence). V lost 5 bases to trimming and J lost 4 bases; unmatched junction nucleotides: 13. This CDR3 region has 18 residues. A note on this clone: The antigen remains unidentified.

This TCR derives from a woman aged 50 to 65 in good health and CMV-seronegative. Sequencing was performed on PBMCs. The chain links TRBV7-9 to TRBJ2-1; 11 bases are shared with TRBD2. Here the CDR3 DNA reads TGTGCCAGCAGCCCGATGTATCTCACTAGCGGGAGTTACAATGAGCAGTTCTTC. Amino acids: CASSPMYLTSGSYNEQFF.